This T cell receptor (beta chain) was recorded in a study of T cells in Graves' hyperthyroidism and ophthalmopathy. Graves' hyperthyroidism without ophthalmopathy progression within 18 months was termed stable. In the case of this clonotype: A read error may be the cause here, since a much bigger clone is one base away.

Using RNA transcripts as the source, TCR beta CDR3 regions were amplified. Researchers ran a first-round RT-PCR on the TCR CDR3 using the HTBI primer set. Each CDR3 protein gets one entry after TCRdb re-called the multiplex PCR reads with MiXCR. The profile covers about 290,000 distinct CDR3 sequences, with roughly 17% appearing a single time and roughly a third taken by the ten largest. This TCR derives from a man younger than 40 with Graves' hyperthyroidism. Source material: blood.

Written as DNA, the CDR3 is TGTGCCAACAGTTGGGGGGGACTAGCCACAGATACGCAGTATTTT. It is translated as CANSWGGLATDTQYF. The V call is TRBV27, the J call TRBJ2-3; 9 positions match TRBD2. CDR1 is MNHEY, CDR2 SMNVEV, per germline (reference sequence). This CDR3 has 15 amino acids.